A selection of T cell receptor beta chains follows, all from one sample in a study of shared clonotypes between healthy human individuals. Libraries were prepared by immunoSEQ multiplex PCR; TCRdb keeps only in-frame clonotypes and omits some of them. There are roughly 2.4 million clones in the sample; around 95% occur only once, and roughly 0.13% lies in the top ten. The sample was naive CD4+ T cells sorted from blood. These receptor sequences come from a man between 18 and 29 years old in good health. The CDR3 runs from the conserved cysteine through the conserved F or W. Each record gives: J gene, D gene, V gene, clone size, CDR3 DNA, CDR3 protein. D genes are given only for firm matches. The listing skips clone size in some rows; elsewhere it reads once, few, many or a size class.

TRBJ1-5	-	TRBV6-5	once	TGTGCCAGCAGCCCCACCGGGCCCCTCGGAACCCAGCATTTT	CASSPTGPLGTQHF
TRBJ1-6	-	TRBV6-1	once	TGTGCCAGCAGTGAAAAGATCCCACCCCTCCACTTT	CASSEKIPPLHF
TRBJ2-7	TRBD2	TRBV6-1	-	TGTGCCAGCAGTGAATCTGCGGCTAGCGGGCTCTACGAGCAGTACTTC	CASSESAASGLYEQYF
TRBJ1-5	-	TRBV19	-	TGTGCCAGTAGTGATAATAGCAATCAGCCCCAGCATTTT	CASSDNSNQPQHF
TRBJ1-3	-	TRBV5-1	-	TGCGCCAGCAGGTTGGCCCCCTGGGGACTCTCTGGAAACACCATATATTTT	CASRLAPWGLSGNTIYF
TRBJ2-7	-	TRBV4-1	-	TGCGCCAGCAGCGGACTCAGCTCCTACGAGCAGTACTTC	CASSGLSSYEQYF
TRBJ1-1	-	TRBV19	-	TGTGCCAGTAGTATAGGAGGCCAGAACACTGAAGCTTTCTTT	CASSIGGQNTEAFF
TRBJ2-3	-	TRBV5-4	-	TGTGCCAGCAGCTTGGATCAGGCTAGCACAGATACGCAGTATTTT	CASSLDQASTDTQYF
TRBJ2-5	-	TRBV7-9	-	TGTGCCAGCAGCTTGAGAACACAAAGGGAGACCCAGTACTTC	CASSLRTQRETQYF
TRBJ1-3	TRBD1	TRBV6-1	few	TGTGCCAGCGCCGACAGGGCTGGAAACACCATATATTTT	CASADRAGNTIYF
TRBJ1-1	-	TRBV6-5	-	TGTGCCAGCAGGGGACACTTGAACACTGAAGCTTTCTTT	CASRGHLNTEAFF
TRBJ1-1	TRBD1	TRBV11-2	-	TGTGCCAGCAGCTTCTCAGGGGGGAAGAACACTGAAGCTTTCTTT	CASSFSGGKNTEAFF
TRBJ2-2	-	TRBV6-4	-	TGTGCCAGCAGTTCCGGGACGGGAAACACCGGGGAGCTGTTTTTT	CASSSGTGNTGELFF
TRBJ2-5	-	TRBV5-1	-	TGCGCCAGCAGCGAACAGGGCTACCAAGAGACCCAGTACTTC	CASSEQGYQETQYF
TRBJ2-4	TRBD1	TRBV30	-	TGTGCCTGGAGTACTACCCTTCCGGGACAGGGGGGGAGGGCCAAAAACATTCAGTACTTC	CAWSTTLPGQGGRAKNIQYF